This T cell receptor beta chain was recorded in a study of cytomegalovirus exposure and HLA in healthy donors. As for the study in general: For the approximately 400 genotyped donors, 65% to 90% fell within the Caucasian-associated ancestry cluster.

Healthy donors of bone marrow made up the group. The ends lost 0 bases at V and 3 bases at J; junction bases unmatched: 2. The CDR3 sequence is 15 residues long. Germline-derived CDR1 and CDR2 are SGHNT and YYREEE (reference sequence). Primers included in the PCR were 60 Vbeta and 13 Jbeta primers. Assay used: immunoSEQ multiplex PCR; TCRdb lists only in-frame clones, some missing. The sample totals 150,000 to 250,000 clones. Whole-study findings and limits: Common viral pathogens were later found to be apparently linked to several of the most significant clusters. The availability of immune exposure information extended only to CMV serostatus.

A note on this clone: Its antigen remains unidentified.

The TCR was taken from a boy younger than 18 in good health and CMV-seronegative. Sequencing input: PBMCs. This sequence joins TRBV5-4 and TRBJ2-2; TRBD2 matches 7 bases. The CDR3 DNA sequence: TGTGCCAGCAGCTTGGGTGGGGGGGACACCGGGGAGCTGTTTTTT. It specifies CASSLGGGDTGELFF.